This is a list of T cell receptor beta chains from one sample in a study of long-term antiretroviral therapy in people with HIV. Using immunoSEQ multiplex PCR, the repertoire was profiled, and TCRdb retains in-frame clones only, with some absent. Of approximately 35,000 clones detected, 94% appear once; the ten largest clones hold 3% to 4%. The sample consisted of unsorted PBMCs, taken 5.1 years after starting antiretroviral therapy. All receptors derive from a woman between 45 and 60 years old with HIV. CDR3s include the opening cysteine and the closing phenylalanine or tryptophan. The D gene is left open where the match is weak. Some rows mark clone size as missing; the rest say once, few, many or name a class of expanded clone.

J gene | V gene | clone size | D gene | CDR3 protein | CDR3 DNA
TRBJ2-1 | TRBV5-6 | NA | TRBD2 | CASSRSGGLVF | TGTGCCAGCAGCCGTAGCGGGGGGTTGGTCTTC
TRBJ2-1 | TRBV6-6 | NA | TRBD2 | CTSSYETSGVYNEQFF | TGTACCAGCAGTTATGAGACTAGCGGGGTCTACAATGAGCAGTTCTTC
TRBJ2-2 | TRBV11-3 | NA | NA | CASSLGGGTANTGELFF | TGTGCCAGCAGCTTAGGGGGGGGGACAGCCAACACCGGGGAGCTGTTTTTT
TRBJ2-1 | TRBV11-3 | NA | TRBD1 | CASSSRDREYNEQFF | TGTGCCAGCAGCTCACGGGACAGGGAATACAATGAGCAGTTCTTC
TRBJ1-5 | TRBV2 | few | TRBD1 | CASSEAGQGVQPQHF | TGTGCCAGCAGTGAAGCTGGACAGGGTGTGCAGCCCCAGCATTTT
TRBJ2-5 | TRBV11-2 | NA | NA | CASSFGETQYF | TGTGCCAGCAGCTTTGGAGAGACCCAGTACTTC
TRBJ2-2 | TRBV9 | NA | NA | CASSVSNLPAGELFF | TGTGCCAGCAGCGTATCAAACCTCCCGGCCGGGGAGCTGTTTTTT
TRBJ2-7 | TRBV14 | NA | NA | CASSQGLTGFSYEQYF | TGTGCCAGCAGCCAGGGTCTTACAGGTTTTTCCTACGAGCAGTACTTC
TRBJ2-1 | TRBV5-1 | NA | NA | CASSLGDYRDEQFF | TGCGCCAGCAGCTTGGGCGACTATAGAGATGAGCAGTTCTTC
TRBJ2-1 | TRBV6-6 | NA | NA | CASSYSSFGGNEQFF | TGTGCCAGCAGTTACTCGTCGTTCGGGGGCAATGAGCAGTTCTTC
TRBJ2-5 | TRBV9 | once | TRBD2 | CASSAWGTSGAETQYF | TGTGCCAGCAGCGCCTGGGGTACTAGCGGGGCAGAGACCCAGTACTTC
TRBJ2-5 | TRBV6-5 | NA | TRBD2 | CASMRVAGETQYF | TGTGCCAGCATGAGGGTAGCGGGAGAGACCCAGTACTTC
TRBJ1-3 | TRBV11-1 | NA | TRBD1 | CASSTGTGGAMRGNTIYF | TGTGCCAGCAGCACCGGGACAGGGGGTGCGATGAGAGGAAACACCATATATTTT
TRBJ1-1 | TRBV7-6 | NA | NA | CASSPAPGTEAFF | TGTGCCAGCAGCCCGGCCCCCGGCACTGAAGCTTTCTTT
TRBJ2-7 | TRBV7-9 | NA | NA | CASSRPGGEQYF | TGTGCCAGCAGCCGACCTGGTGGCGAGCAGTACTTC
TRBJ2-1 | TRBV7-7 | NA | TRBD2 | CASSPRVAGFYNEQFF | TGTGCTAGCAGCCCCCGGGTAGCGGGCTTCTACAATGAGCAGTTCTTC
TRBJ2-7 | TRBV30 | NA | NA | CAWSDLRGASAEQYF | TGTGCCTGGAGTGATTTACGGGGGGCTTCTGCTGAGCAGTACTTC